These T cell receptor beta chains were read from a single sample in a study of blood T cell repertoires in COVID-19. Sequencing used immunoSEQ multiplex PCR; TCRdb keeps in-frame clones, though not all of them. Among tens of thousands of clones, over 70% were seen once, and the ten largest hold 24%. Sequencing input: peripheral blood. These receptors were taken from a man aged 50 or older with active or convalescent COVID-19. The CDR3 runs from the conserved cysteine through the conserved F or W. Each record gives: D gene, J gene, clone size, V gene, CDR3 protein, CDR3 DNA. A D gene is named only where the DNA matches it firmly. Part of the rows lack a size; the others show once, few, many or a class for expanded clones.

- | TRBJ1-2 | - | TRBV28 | CATDRERGYGYTF | TGTGCCACTGATCGAGAGAGAGGGTATGGCTACACCTTC
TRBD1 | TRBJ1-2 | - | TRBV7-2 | CASSSSTGTGYTF | TGTGCCAGCAGCTCCTCGACAGGGACTGGCTACACCTTC
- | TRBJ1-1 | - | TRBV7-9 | CASSLFGGDTEAFF | TGTGCCAGCAGCTTGTTCGGGGGGGACACTGAAGCTTTCTTT
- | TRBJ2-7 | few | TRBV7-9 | CASSSQGGYEQYF | TGTGCCAGCAGCTCCCAAGGGGGTTACGAGCAGTACTTC
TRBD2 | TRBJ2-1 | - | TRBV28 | CASGSGGRRDEQFF | TGTGCCAGCGGGTCTGGCGGGAGACGGGATGAGCAGTTCTTC
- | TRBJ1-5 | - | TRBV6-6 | CASSYSEDQPQHF | TGTGCCAGCAGTTACTCAGAGGATCAGCCCCAGCATTTT
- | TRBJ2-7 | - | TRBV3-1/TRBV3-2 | CASRPAGVTYEQYF | TGTGCCAGCAGGCCGGCAGGGGTAACCTACGAGCAGTACTTC
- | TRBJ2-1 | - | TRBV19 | CASSIAFQRYNEQFF | TGTGCCAGTAGTATCGCTTTTCAGCGGTACAATGAGCAGTTCTTC
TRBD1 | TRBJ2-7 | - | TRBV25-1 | CASSGPFGTGSTYEQYF | TGTGCCAGCAGTGGACCCTTTGGGACAGGGAGCACCTACGAGCAGTACTTC
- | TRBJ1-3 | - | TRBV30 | CAWSGLGGPGNTIYF | TGTGCCTGGAGTGGATTGGGAGGGCCCGGAAACACCATATATTTT
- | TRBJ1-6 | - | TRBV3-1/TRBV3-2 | CASSHDPLVRSPLHF | TGTGCCAGCAGCCATGATCCGTTAGTACGGTCACCCCTCCACTTT
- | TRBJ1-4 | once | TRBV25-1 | CASGGRATNEKLFF | TGTGCCAGCGGGGGGAGGGCGACTAATGAAAAACTGTTTTTT
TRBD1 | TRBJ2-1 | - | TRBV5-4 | CASSLVRGQGKDEQFF | TGTGCCAGCAGCTTGGTTAGGGGGCAGGGTAAGGACGAGCAGTTCTTC
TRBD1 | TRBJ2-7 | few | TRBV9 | CASSPQGDEQYF | TGTGCCAGCAGCCCGCAGGGGGACGAGCAGTACTTC
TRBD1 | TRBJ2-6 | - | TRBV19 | CASSILGTGASGANVLTF | TGTGCCAGTAGTATATTAGGGACAGGGGCCTCTGGGGCCAACGTCCTGACTTTC
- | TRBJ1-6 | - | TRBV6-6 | CASSPRDTGGNSPLHF | TGTGCCAGCAGCCCCCGGGACACGGGAGGTAATTCACCCCTCCACTTT
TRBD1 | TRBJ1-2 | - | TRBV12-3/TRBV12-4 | CASSFGTDGYTF | TGTGCCAGCAGTTTCGGGACAGATGGCTACACCTTC
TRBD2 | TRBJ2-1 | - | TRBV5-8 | CASSPRTSGSTYEQFF | TGTGCCAGCAGCCCTCGGACTAGCGGGAGTACCTATGAGCAGTTCTTC
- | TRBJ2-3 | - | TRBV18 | CASSPPDWLRTDTQYF | TGTGCCAGCTCACCACCCGACTGGTTACGCACAGATACGCAGTATTTT
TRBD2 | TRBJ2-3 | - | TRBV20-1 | CSASSSGRAGSTDTQYF | TGCAGTGCTAGTTCTAGCGGGAGGGCGGGGAGCACAGATACGCAGTATTTT
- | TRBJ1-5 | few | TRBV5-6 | CASSFSPGDQPQHF | TGTGCCAGCAGCTTTTCGCCGGGGGATCAGCCCCAGCATTTT
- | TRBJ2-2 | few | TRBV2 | CASSPGQPTLTGELFF | TGTGCCAGCAGCCCCGGACAGCCTACGCTCACCGGGGAGCTGTTTTTT
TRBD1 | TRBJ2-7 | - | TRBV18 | CASSPSRDRSSYEQYF | TGTGCCAGCTCACCCTCTCGGGACAGGAGTTCCTACGAGCAGTACTTC
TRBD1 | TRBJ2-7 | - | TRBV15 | CATRGQGYEQYF | TGTGCCACCAGAGGACAGGGGTACGAGCAGTACTTC